This T cell receptor beta chain is drawn from a study of blood T cell repertoires in COVID-19. Study summary: COVID-19 samples collected from the United States, Italy and Spain covered acute and convalescent phases.

Original analysis: Quantification of nucleated cells was approximated via reference gene primer amplification. Method: immunoSEQ multiplex PCR; TCRdb's copy keeps in-frame clones and lacks some. The D gene and trimming were derived from the DNA, and the V and J assignments and clone size from that table. The sample has 65,000 to 90,000 clones, 90% to 95% seen once. The germline V gene encodes CDR1 LNHDA and CDR2 SQIVND (reference sequence). The CDR3 length is 14 residues. Trimming took off 5 bases at V and 8 bases at J, with 15 bases between the two ends. The material sequenced was peripheral blood. The chain combines TRBV19 with TRBJ1-4; D is ambiguous. This receptor was identified in a human donor in a cohort sampled during active COVID-19. CDR3 amino acids: CASSRIDNIEKLFF. The CDR3 DNA follows: TGTGCCAGTAGTCGCATTGACAATATCGAAAAACTGTTTTTT. Full variable domain (missing parts from reference TRBV19 and TRBJ1-4): DGGITQSPKYLFRKEGQNVTLSCEQNLNHDAMYWYRQDPGQGLRLIYYSQIVNDFQKGDIAEGYSVSREKKESFPLTVTSAQKNPTAFYLCASSRIDNIEKLFFGSGTQLSVL.